This TCR beta chain came from a study of technical replicates of blood from a handful of donors. Sequencing used immunoSEQ multiplex PCR; TCRdb keeps in-frame clones, though not all of them. The sample holds tens of thousands of clones; around 90% are singletons and the top ten take roughly 0.26%. Per the germline V gene, CDR1 is SNHLY and CDR2 is FYNNEI. The CDR3 extends over 16 amino acids. V was pared by 2 bases and J by 0 bases, with 12 bases between. The source is a human donor in good health. What was sequenced was T cells isolated from PBMCs. V is TRBV2 and J is TRBJ2-3; possibly TRBD2 for D (6 bases). In nucleotides, the CDR3 is TGTGCCAGCAGTGAAATCAAGCGGGCTAGCACAGATACGCAGTATTTT. Encoded protein: CASSEIKRASTDTQYF. Based on the CDR3 plus reference TRBV2 and TRBJ2-3, the full variable domain is EPEVTQTPSHQVTQMGQEVILRCVPISNHLYFYWYRQILGQKVEFLVSFYNNEISEKSEIFDDQFSVERPDGSNFTLKIRSTKLEDSAMYFCASSEIKRASTDTQYFGPGTRLTVL.